These 20 T cell receptor beta chains originate from one sample sequenced in a study of T-cell memory formation after mild COVID-19. TCRdb re-analysed the 5' RACE reads in MiXCR, keeping a single row per CDR3 protein. This sample has around 310,000 distinct CDR3 sequences; roughly an eighth occur once, and the top ten carry under 25%. Sequenced input: PBMCs or a T cell subset sorted from them (not recorded which). These receptors all stem from a man aged 18 to 30 who had mild COVID-19 (a few samples of this study predate the infection). Cell type and time point are not known.

The J gene is TRBJ2-3, the V gene TRBV7-9, with a tentative D call TRBD1 (6 bases). Germline CDR1 SEHNR, CDR2 FQNEAQ (reference sequence). The CDR3 length is 11 residues. Trimming left V 5 bases short and J 8 bases short, with 8 bases between. The chain's CDR3 is CASSKQGTQYF. In nucleotides, the CDR3 is TGTGCCAGCAGCAAACAGGGTACGCAGTATTTT.

The chain employs TRBV5-1 and TRBJ2-3; tentative D call: TRBD2 (5 bases). The V and J ends lost 2 bases and 0 bases respectively, with 10 bases between them. In germline, CDR1 is SGHRS, CDR2 YFSETQ. The CDR3 spans 15 residues. CDR3 sequence reads: CASSLAVPSTDTQYF. The CDR3 DNA is TGCGCCAGCAGCTTAGCGGTTCCTAGCACAGATACGCAGTATTTT.

This clonotype was recorded a few times. V usage is TRBV20-1 and J usage is TRBJ2-4; D not resolved. The CDR3 consists of 16 residues. CDR1 is DFQATT and CDR2 is SNEGSKA in the germline V gene (reference sequence). Trimming shortened V by 6 bases and J by 0 bases, and 18 bases separated the two germline ends. CDR3 bases: TGCAGTGCCCCCCAGCACTATTCCCTAGCCAAAAACATTCAGTACTTC. Its translation: CSAPQHYSLAKNIQYF.

This clonotype has a handful of counts. The rearrangement joins TRBV4-3 to TRBJ1-6; TRBD1 matches 9 bases. V gave up 0 bases and J gave up 6 bases; unmatched junction bases: 6. CDR3 length: 17 amino acids. Per the germline V gene, CDR1 is LGHNA and CDR2 is YSLEER. CDR3 sequence reads: CASSQDDTGQGNSPLHF. The CDR3 bases are TGCGCCAGCAGCCAAGACGACACGGGACAGGGTAATTCACCCCTCCACTTT.

This clonotype was seen a few times. The chain links TRBV12-3 or TRBV12-4 to TRBJ1-1; no clear D. The V and J ends lost 6 bases and 3 bases respectively, with 8 bases between them. This CDR3 spans 12 amino acids. The chain's CDR3 is CASRDSYTEAFF. The CDR3 DNA reads TGTGCCAGCAGAGACTCCTACACTGAAGCTTTCTTT.

This clonotype was observed a few times. The rearrangement uses TRBV7-3 and TRBJ1-1, with 8 nucleotides matching TRBD1. The CDR3 length is 15 residues. V lost 0 bases and J lost 11; bases outside the gene matches: 11. Germline-derived CDR1 and CDR2 are SGHTA and FQGTGA. The CDR3 region is CASSLTHGQGRDAFF. The CDR3 bases are TGTGCCAGCAGCTTAACCCACGGACAGGGCCGAGACGCTTTCTTT.

This clonotype was found many times. The V and J genes are TRBV7-9 and TRBJ1-2; TRBD1 matches 9 bases. The CDR3 spans 12 residues. The ends lost 3 bases at V and 7 bases at J; junction bases unmatched: 0. Per the germline V gene, CDR1 is SEHNR and CDR2 is FQNEAQ (reference sequence). CDR3 bases: TGTGCCAGCAGCTTGACAGGGGGTGGCTACACCTTC. As protein: CASSLTGGGYTF. The complete variable domain, with remaining parts taken from reference TRBV7-9 and TRBJ1-2, reads DTGVSQNPRHKITKRGQNVTFRCDPISEHNRLYWYRQTLGQGPEFLTYFQNEAQLEKSRLLSDRFSAERPKGSFSTLEIQRTEQGDSAMYLCASSLTGGGYTFGSGTRLTVV.

The rearrangement joins TRBV5-4 to TRBJ2-5; 9 bases align to TRBD1. Looked up from germline, CDR1 is SGHNT and CDR2 is YYREEE (reference sequence). Trimming cost V 4 bases and J 5 bases; bases outside gene matches: 3. The CDR3 is 13 amino acids. The CDR3 DNA is TGTGCCAGCAGCCGAACAGGGGGCGAGACCCAGTACTTC. The encoded protein is CASSRTGGETQYF.

The V call is TRBV5-6, the J call TRBJ2-1, with D maybe TRBD1 (6 bases). Germline V gives CDR1 SGHDT, CDR2 YYEEEE. This CDR3 is built from 14 residues. Trimming removed 0 bases from V and 6 bases from J, with 10 bases in between. CDR3 residues: CASSLGRGTNEQFF. The CDR3 DNA sequence: TGTGCCAGCAGCTTGGGAAGGGGGACCAATGAGCAGTTCTTC.

This chain connects TRBV5-1 to TRBJ1-1; 7 bases align to TRBD1. This CDR3 comprises 14 residues. CDR1 and CDR2 from the germline V gene are SGHRS and YFSETQ. The J segment lost 3 bases and the V segment lost 4 bases, leaving 6 bases of the junction unmatched. CDR3: CASSATGRDTEAFF. The CDR3 region has the DNA TGCGCCAGCAGCGCGACAGGGCGGGACACTGAAGCTTTCTTT.

The sample holds many counts of this clonotype. The rearrangement uses TRBV4-3 and TRBJ2-1; D possibly uses TRBD1 or TRBD2 (5 bases each). This CDR3 has 15 residues. Germline values: CDR1 LGHNA, CDR2 YSLEER. Between the trimmed V and J ends, which lost 4 bases and 1 base, there was a span of 11 bases. CDR3 bases: TGCGCCAGCAGCCCTGGGACGGCTTCCTACAATGAGCAGTTCTTC. This encodes CASSPGTASYNEQFF.

In its sample, this clonotype was seen a few times. The chain links TRBV12-3 or TRBV12-4 to TRBJ2-7; tentatively, D is TRBD1 or TRBD2 (6 bases each). The CDR3 loop spans 16 amino acids. V was shortened by 5 bases and J by 0 bases, with 17 bases between the two germline ends. This CDR3 reads CASSPRSGASSYEQYF. CDR3 nucleotide sequence: TGTGCCAGCAGTCCTCGTTCGGGGGCCAGCTCCTACGAGCAGTACTTC.

This clonotype has ten or more counts. V usage is TRBV6-2 or TRBV6-3 and J usage is TRBJ2-1, with 7 nucleotides matching TRBD1. This CDR3 is built from 15 residues. Germline CDR1 reads MNHEY; CDR2 reads SVGEGT. J was trimmed by 8 bases and V by 2 bases; bases with no gene match: 9. CDR3 region: CASSYGVQGMYEQFF. The CDR3 DNA sequence: TGTGCCAGCAGTTACGGCGTACAGGGGATGTATGAGCAGTTCTTC.

This clonotype has ten or more counts. The V call is TRBV5-4, the J call TRBJ2-5; weak D call: TRBD1 (6 bases). The CDR3 is made up of 14 amino acids. V dropped 0 bases and J dropped 5 bases, with 11 bases sitting between them. The germline V gene encodes CDR1 SGHNT and CDR2 YYREEE (reference sequence). In DNA form, the CDR3 reads TGTGCCAGCAGCTTGGCAGGGGCGACGGAGACCCAGTACTTC. This translates into CASSLAGATETQYF.

This clonotype was counted only a few times. J is TRBJ2-3 and V is TRBV5-1; D might be TRBD1 or TRBD2, each matching 5 bases. Trimming took 0 bases from V and 0 from J, leaving 11 bases between them. From germline, CDR1 is SGHRS and CDR2 YFSETQ. CDR3 length: 16 amino acids. In nucleotides, the CDR3 is TGCGCCAGCAGCTTGGCCGGGACGCTCAGCACAGATACGCAGTATTTT. Its protein product is CASSLAGTLSTDTQYF.

There are a few counts of this clonotype. The gene calls are TRBV7-8 and TRBJ2-7, with 11 nucleotides matching TRBD1. This CDR3 region has 16 residues. With 1 base clipped from V and 6 bases from J, the junction kept 8 bases outside the gene matches. Germline CDR1 reads SGHVS; CDR2 reads FQNEAQ. CDR3 nucleotide sequence: TGTGCCAGCAGCTTAGGGTGGGACAGGGGGAACGGCGAGCAGTACGTC. As protein: CASSLGWDRGNGEQYV.

This clonotype has at least ten counts. The CDR3 loop is CASSQGDWGLQETQYF. DNA of the CDR3: TGCGCCAGCAGCCAAGGGGACTGGGGCCTCCAAGAGACCCAGTACTTC. This chain links TRBV4-1 with TRBJ2-5, with a weak D call TRBD2 (6 bases). V lost 1 base, J lost 1 base, and 13 bases lay in between. CDR3 size: 16 residues. From germline, CDR1 is MGHRA and CDR2 YSYEKL.

The chain uses TRBV6-5 and TRBJ2-7; 10 nucleotides match TRBD2. Per germline, CDR1 MNHEY and CDR2 SVGAGI. The CDR3 is 16 amino acids. V lost 6 bases, J lost 4 bases, and 12 bases stayed unmatched. CDR3 amino acids: CASSPSGGGRVYEQYF. The CDR3 DNA follows: TGTGCCAGCAGCCCCAGCGGGGGGGGGCGCGTTTACGAGCAGTACTTC.

This clonotype has at least ten counts. This chain connects TRBV12-3 or TRBV12-4 to TRBJ2-1; D could derive from TRBD1 or TRBD2 (5 bases each). V gave up 4 bases and J gave up 13 bases, with 14 bases separating them. There are 12 residues in the CDR3. CDR3 sequence (DNA): TGTGCCAGCAGTTGGGGGTCGTGGGACCAGTTCTTC. Encoded protein: CASSWGSWDQFF.

The V and J genes are TRBV18 and TRBJ1-1; 12 bases fit TRBD1. Germline values: CDR1 KGHSH, CDR2 LQKENI. This CDR3 spans 16 amino acids. The trim removed 6 bases at V and 1 base at J, leaving 6 bases unmatched. The CDR3 DNA follows: TGTGCCAGCTCCCCGGGACAGGGGGCTAGGAACACTGAAGCTTTCTTT. It yields the protein CASSPGQGARNTEAFF.